This T cell receptor (beta chain) appears in the sequencing data of a study of cytomegalovirus exposure and HLA in healthy donors. The PCR employed 60 Vbeta primers together with 13 Jbeta primers. TCRdb's copy holds only in-frame clones and misses some; the assay was immunoSEQ multiplex PCR. The sample consists of some 93,000 clones, less than 80% of them appearing once. Findings of the study overall: In a later analysis, TCR beta V- and J-gene trimming was associated with a missense DCLRE1C variant. Fewer N-insertions than the 666-donor mean were reportedly shown by an Asian-associated ancestry cluster in a later analysis.

This clone was detected once. The antigen remains undetermined. Likely unrecorded immune exposures existed in these nominally healthy donors. Germline lookup yields CDR1 SQVTM and CDR2 ANQGSEA. V lost 7 bases and J 7 bases, leaving 16 bases between the germline ends. The CDR3 totals 12 residues. The receptor comes from a woman aged 40 to 50 in good health and CMV-seronegative. Sequenced: PBMCs. The chain employs TRBV29-1 and TRBJ1-1, with D tentatively TRBD1 (6 bases). CDR3 DNA sequence: TGCAGCGCTCGGGTAGGGGGTAGTGAAGCTTTCTTT. It yields the protein CSARVGGSEAFF.